This entry lists 17 T cell receptor beta chains sequenced from one sample in a study of cytotoxic CD8 clonotypes in ibrutinib-treated CLL. TCRdb's copy holds only in-frame clones and misses some; the assay was immunoSEQ multiplex PCR. The table records 55,000 to 80,000 clones, around nine tenths of them present only once. Sequenced material: PBMCs, taken after 12 months of ibrutinib treatment. Source of these receptors: a human donor with chronic lymphocytic leukemia.

This chain uses TRBV7-3 with TRBJ2-1; D call uncertain. Germline values: CDR1 SGHTA, CDR2 FQGTGA. The CDR3 length is 15 residues. Trimming shortened V by 3 bases and J by 2 bases, and 11 bases separated the two germline ends. The DNA of the CDR3 is TGTGCCAGCAGCTTGGTAATCGGAGCCTACAATGAGCAGTTCTTC. This sequence encodes CASSLVIGAYNEQFF.

The chain uses TRBV11-3 and TRBJ1-1; the D gene is possibly TRBD1 (5 bases). The CDR3 consists of 14 residues. Germline values: CDR1 SGHNT, CDR2 YENEEA. The V end lost 5 bases, the J end lost 0 bases, and 10 bases lay between the germline ends. The CDR3 sequence: CASSPWGMNTEAFF. In DNA, the CDR3 is TGTGCCAGCAGCCCATGGGGGATGAACACTGAAGCTTTCTTT.

The V and J genes are TRBV19 and TRBJ2-2, with a weak D call TRBD1 (5 bases). V was shortened by 8 bases and J by 6 bases, with 19 bases between the two germline ends. The CDR3 loop spans 15 amino acids. Germline V gene lookup returns CDR1 LNHDA and CDR2 SQIVND (reference sequence). In DNA form, the CDR3 reads TGTGCCAGTGCCCCAGACAGCCAAACACCCGGGGAGCTGTTTTTT. Translating gives CASAPDSQTPGELFF.

The chain is built from TRBV19 and TRBJ1-1; D may be TRBD1 (6 bases). With 7 bases removed from V and 4 bases from J, the gap between germline ends came to 13 bases. Germline V gives CDR1 LNHDA, CDR2 SQIVND (reference sequence). The CDR3 length is 13 residues. CDR3: CASKAGGATEAFF. In DNA form, the CDR3 reads TGTGCCAGTAAGGCGGGGGGCGCCACTGAAGCTTTCTTT.

The genes are TRBV21-1 and TRBJ1-4; TRBD1 reflects the table's D call only, with no check against the DNA. TRBV21-1 is designated a pseudogene. The CDR3 is made up of 14 amino acids. The CDR3 bases are TGTGCCAGCAGGGCGACAGGAGATAATGAAAAACTGTTTTTT. It encodes CASRATGDNEKLFF.

DNA for the CDR3: TGTGCCAGCAGCTTAAACAAACACTTTCAAGAGACCCAGTACTTC. Its translation: CASSLNKHFQETQYF. V usage is TRBV11-2 and J usage is TRBJ2-5; D gene uncertain. Germline V gene data show CDR1 as SGHAT and CDR2 as FQNNGV. The V end lost 2 bases, the J end lost 2 bases, and 12 bases lay between the germline ends. The CDR3 runs 15 residues.

The V gene is TRBV7-6, the J gene TRBJ1-4, with 7 bases fitting TRBD1. V trimming: 2 bases; J trimming: 5 bases; junction bases outside the gene matches: 8. Germline V gives CDR1 SGHVS, CDR2 FNYEAQ. CDR3 length: 16 residues. The CDR3 nucleotides are TGTGCCAGCAGCTTAAATAGGGACAGCACAAATGAAAAACTGTTTTTT. Translating gives CASSLNRDSTNEKLFF.

The chain uses TRBV29-1 and TRBJ1-2; the match to TRBD1 covers 11 bases. Unmatched junction bases numbered 2, after V lost 4 bases and J lost 7 bases. CDR3 length: 12 residues. Germline V gives CDR1 SQVTM, CDR2 ANQGSEA. The CDR3 region has the DNA TGCAGCGTTGGGGACAGGGGGATTGGCTACACCTTC. Translated, it gives CSVGDRGIGYTF.

V gene TRBV9 combines with J gene TRBJ1-1; the D is unclear. Trimming left V 0 bases short and J 2 bases short, with 11 bases between. This CDR3 has 15 residues. CDR1 is SGDLS, CDR2 YYNGEE, per germline. DNA of the CDR3: TGTGCCAGCAGCGTAGCTGAGACACATAACACTGAAGCTTTCTTT. Encoded protein: CASSVAETHNTEAFF.

The chain couples TRBV6-1 to TRBJ2-1; D is unresolved. Germline V gene lookup returns CDR1 MNHNS and CDR2 SASEGT. Trimming pared 6 bases from V and 12 bases from J, leaving 9 bases between. This CDR3 is built from 10 residues. The CDR3 reads CASRAFSQFF. CDR3 nucleotide sequence: TGTGCCAGCAGGGCGTTTTCGCAGTTCTTC.

The gene calls are TRBV5-4 and TRBJ1-1; a possible D gene is TRBD1 (6 bases). The CDR3 covers 14 residues. V dropped 0 bases and J dropped 3 bases, with 9 bases sitting between them. Germline V CDR1 and CDR2: SGHNT, YYREEE (reference sequence). CDR3: CASSLGTVDTEAFF. CDR3 DNA sequence: TGTGCCAGCAGCTTGGGGACAGTAGACACTGAAGCTTTCTTT.

The gene calls are TRBV19 and TRBJ1-5, with a possible D match to TRBD1 (6 bases). Per the germline V gene, CDR1 is LNHDA and CDR2 is SQIVND (reference sequence). The CDR3 consists of 16 residues. Trimming took off 5 bases at V and 2 bases at J, with 16 bases between the two ends. CDR3 coding DNA: TGTGCCAGTAGTCTCATACAGGGTGAAGGCAATCAGCCCCAGCATTTT. It is translated as CASSLIQGEGNQPQHF.

The V call is TRBV10-3, the J call TRBJ2-1, with D possibly being TRBD2 (5 bases). Germline loops: CDR1 ENHRY, CDR2 SYGVKD. Trimming removed 3 bases from V and 2 bases from J, with 20 bases in between. The CDR3 contains 18 residues. The CDR3, as DNA: TGTGCCATCAGTGATCCTACCTCCGGGTCCGGGGCCTACAATGAGCAGTTCTTC. It codes for CAISDPTSGSGAYNEQFF.

The chain recombines TRBV5-6 with TRBJ1-1, with D possibly being TRBD1 (5 bases). V was clipped by 6 bases and J by 8 bases, with 17 bases between them. CDR1 and CDR2 from the germline V gene are SGHDT and YYEEEE. CDR3 length equals 13 residues. The CDR3 nucleotides are TGTGCCAGCAACCTAGTGGGGGTCAGAGAAGCTTTCTTT. Its protein product is CASNLVGVREAFF.

In this sample, this clone turned up a few times. The chain has TRBV5-1 and TRBJ1-1; a possible D gene is TRBD1 (6 bases). Germline loops: CDR1 SGHRS, CDR2 YFSETQ. This CDR3 has 14 amino acids. Trimming cost V 3 bases and J 1 base, with 10 bases left between them. CDR3 sequence reads: CASSSRTENTEAFF. The DNA of the CDR3 is TGCGCCAGCAGCTCCCGGACAGAGAACACTGAAGCTTTCTTT.

The V and J genes are TRBV4-3 and TRBJ1-4; D possibly corresponds to TRBD1 (5 bases). Trimming pared 0 bases from V and 3 bases from J, leaving 11 bases between. This CDR3 has 16 amino acids. In germline, CDR1 is LGHNA, CDR2 YSLEER. CDR3 nucleotides: TGCGCCAGCAGCCAAGAGAGGGGCACAGCTAATGAAAAACTGTTTTTT. Translated, it gives CASSQERGTANEKLFF.

The chain is built from TRBV7-7 and TRBJ2-5; tentative D call: TRBD1 (5 bases). Germline CDR1 is SSHAT and CDR2 is FNYEAQ (reference sequence). Trimming cost V 3 bases and J 0 bases, with 5 bases left between them. The CDR3 is made up of 13 amino acids. CDR3 region: CASSLTDQETQYF. CDR3 sequence (DNA): TGTGCCAGCAGCTTGACAGACCAAGAGACCCAGTACTTC.